A single TCR beta chain is shown here with its context. This CDR3 contains 18 residues. In germline, CDR1 is MNHNS, CDR2 SASEGT. V was shortened by 2 bases and J by 0 bases, with 17 bases between the two germline ends. The sample is drawn from a study of Graves' ophthalmopathy and Graves' hyperthyroidism. The study amplified TCR beta CDR3 regions using RNA transcripts. The first-round RT-PCR employed HTBI primers together with the Qiagen OneStep RT-PCR kit. A multiplex PCR was then performed as the second round. Each CDR3 protein gets one entry after TCRdb re-called the multiplex PCR reads with MiXCR. The sample records 200,000 to 250,000 distinct CDR3 sequences, 20% to 25% being singletons.

Specimen: peripheral blood. The sequence was collected from a woman in her forties or fifties with Graves' ophthalmopathy. The chain is built from TRBV6-1 and TRBJ1-5; a possible D gene is TRBD1 (5 bases). This CDR3 is CASSETLATVNSNQPQHF. The CDR3 coding sequence is TGTGCCAGCAGTGAAACGCTTGCGACAGTGAATAGCAATCAGCCCCAGCATTTT.